This T cell receptor (beta chain) emerged from a study of a mutant IDH1 vaccine in newly diagnosed glioma. The germline V gene encodes CDR1 SEHNR and CDR2 FQNEAQ (reference sequence). Trimming pared 4 bases from V and 5 bases from J, leaving 11 bases between. This CDR3 is 13 amino acids long. A word on this clone: Its antigen is as yet unknown.

Repertoires were generated with immunoSEQ multiplex PCR, while TCRdb's copy carries only in-frame clones and drops some. The data contain fewer than 65,000 clones, around 80% of them singletons. The sample's time point: week 11, during vaccination. Each dose of the vaccine consisted of 300 ug of mutant IDH1 20-mer peptide, with topical imiquimod. The genes are TRBV7-9 and TRBJ2-5; D gene unclear. The sample was PBMCs, taken from a glioma patient whose treatment included an IDH1 peptide vaccine. The sequence was collected from a man aged 50 or older with glioma. The DNA for the CDR3 is TGTGCCAGCAGCTCTGTGGTTGGGGAGACCCAGTACTTC. Translated: CASSSVVGETQYF.